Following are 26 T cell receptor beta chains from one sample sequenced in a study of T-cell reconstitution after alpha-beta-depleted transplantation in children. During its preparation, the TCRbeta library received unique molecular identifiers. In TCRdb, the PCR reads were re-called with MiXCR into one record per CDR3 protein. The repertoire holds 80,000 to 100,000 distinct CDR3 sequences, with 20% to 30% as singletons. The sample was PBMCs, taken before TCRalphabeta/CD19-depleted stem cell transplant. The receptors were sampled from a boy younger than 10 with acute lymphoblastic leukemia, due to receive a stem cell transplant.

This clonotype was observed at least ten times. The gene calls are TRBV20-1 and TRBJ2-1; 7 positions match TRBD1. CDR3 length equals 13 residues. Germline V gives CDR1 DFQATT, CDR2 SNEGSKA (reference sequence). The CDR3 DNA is TGCAGGATCGCAAATCCTAGGGGGCATGAGCAGTTCTTC. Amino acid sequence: CRIANPRGHEQFF.

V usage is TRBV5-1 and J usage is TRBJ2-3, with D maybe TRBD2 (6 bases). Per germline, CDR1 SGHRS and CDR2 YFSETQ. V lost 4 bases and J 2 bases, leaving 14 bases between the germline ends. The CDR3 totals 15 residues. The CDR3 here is CASSALAEATDTQYF. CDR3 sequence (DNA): TGCGCCAGCAGCGCCTTAGCGGAGGCCACAGATACGCAGTATTTT.

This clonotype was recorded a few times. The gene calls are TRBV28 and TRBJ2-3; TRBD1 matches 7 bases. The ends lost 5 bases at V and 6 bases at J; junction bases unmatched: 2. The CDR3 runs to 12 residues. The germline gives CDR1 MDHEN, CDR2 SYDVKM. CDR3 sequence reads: CASSIQGDTQYF. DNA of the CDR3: TGTGCCAGCAGTATACAGGGGGATACGCAGTATTTT.

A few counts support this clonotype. The DNA for the CDR3 is TGCGCCAGCAGCCAAGGTGTACGTGGGACTAACTATGGCTACACCTTC. This gives the protein CASSQGVRGTNYGYTF. The chain is built from TRBV4-1 and TRBJ1-2; D gene ambiguous. CDR1 is MGHRA and CDR2 is YSYEKL in the germline V gene. CDR3 size: 16 residues. Between the trimmed V and J ends, which lost 1 base and 0 bases, there was a span of 12 bases.

In DNA form, the CDR3 reads TGTGCCAGCACCAATAGCGGGTCGGCCAAAAACATTCAGTACTTC. Residues: CASTNSGSAKNIQYF. V is TRBV5-4 and J is TRBJ2-4, with 7 nucleotides matching TRBD2. The V and J ends lost 6 bases and 1 base, in that order; junction bases with no gene match: 7. The germline gives CDR1 SGHNT, CDR2 YYREEE (reference sequence). The CDR3 length is 15 residues.

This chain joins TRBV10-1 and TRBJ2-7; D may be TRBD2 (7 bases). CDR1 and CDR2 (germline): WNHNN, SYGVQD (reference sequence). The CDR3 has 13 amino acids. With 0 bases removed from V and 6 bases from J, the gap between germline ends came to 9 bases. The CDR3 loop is CASSESRGGEQYF. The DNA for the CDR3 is TGCGCCAGCAGTGAGTCAAGGGGGGGCGAGCAGTACTTC.

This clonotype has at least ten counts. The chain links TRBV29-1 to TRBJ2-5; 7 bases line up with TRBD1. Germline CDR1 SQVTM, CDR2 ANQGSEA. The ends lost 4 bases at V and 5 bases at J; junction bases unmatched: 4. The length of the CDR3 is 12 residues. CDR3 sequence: CSVAGQRETQYF. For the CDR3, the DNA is TGCAGCGTTGCGGGACAGAGGGAGACCCAGTACTTC.

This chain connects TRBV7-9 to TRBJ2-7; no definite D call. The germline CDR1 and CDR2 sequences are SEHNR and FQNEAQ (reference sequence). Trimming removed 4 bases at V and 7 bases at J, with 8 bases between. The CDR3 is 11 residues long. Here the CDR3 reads CASSSSREQYF. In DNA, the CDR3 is TGTGCCAGCAGCTCTTCTAGGGAGCAGTACTTC.

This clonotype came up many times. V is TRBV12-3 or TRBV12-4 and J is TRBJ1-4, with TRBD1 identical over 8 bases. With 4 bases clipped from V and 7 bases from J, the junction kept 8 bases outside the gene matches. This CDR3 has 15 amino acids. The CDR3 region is CASSYAPGGGEKLFF. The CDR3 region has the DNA TGTGCCAGCAGTTACGCCCCAGGGGGCGGTGAAAAACTGTTTTTT.

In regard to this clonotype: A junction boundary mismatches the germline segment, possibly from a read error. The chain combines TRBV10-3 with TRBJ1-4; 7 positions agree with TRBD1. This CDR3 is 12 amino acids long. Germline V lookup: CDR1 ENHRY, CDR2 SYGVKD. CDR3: CATSTGVEKLFF. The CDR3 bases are TGTGCCACCAGTACAGGGGTTGAAAAACTGTTTTTT.

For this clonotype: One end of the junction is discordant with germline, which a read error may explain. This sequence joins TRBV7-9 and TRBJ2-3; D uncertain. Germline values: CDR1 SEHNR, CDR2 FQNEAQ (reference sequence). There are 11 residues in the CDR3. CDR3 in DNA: TGTTCCAGCAGCTTAGAGAATACGCAGTATTTT. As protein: CSSSLENTQYF.

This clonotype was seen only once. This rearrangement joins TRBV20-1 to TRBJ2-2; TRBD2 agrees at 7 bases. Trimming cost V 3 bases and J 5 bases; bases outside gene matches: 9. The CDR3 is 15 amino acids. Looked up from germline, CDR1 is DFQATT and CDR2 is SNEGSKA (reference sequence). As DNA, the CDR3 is TGCAGTGCTAGTAGGGCTAGCGGAGCTACCGGGGAGCTGTTTTTT. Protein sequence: CSASRASGATGELFF.

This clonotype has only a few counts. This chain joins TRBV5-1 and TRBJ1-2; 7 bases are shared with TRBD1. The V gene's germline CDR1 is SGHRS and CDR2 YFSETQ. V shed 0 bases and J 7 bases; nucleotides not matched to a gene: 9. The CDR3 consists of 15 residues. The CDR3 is CASSLVAGGPAGYTF. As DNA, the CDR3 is TGCGCCAGCAGCTTGGTTGCAGGGGGTCCCGCTGGCTACACCTTC.

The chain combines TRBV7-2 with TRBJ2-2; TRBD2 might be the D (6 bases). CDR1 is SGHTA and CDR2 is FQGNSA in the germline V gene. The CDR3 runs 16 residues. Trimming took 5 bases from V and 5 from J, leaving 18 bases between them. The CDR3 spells CASSPRLTSGTGELFF. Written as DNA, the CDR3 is TGTGCCAGCAGCCCCCGCTTGACTAGTGGTACCGGGGAGCTGTTTTTT.

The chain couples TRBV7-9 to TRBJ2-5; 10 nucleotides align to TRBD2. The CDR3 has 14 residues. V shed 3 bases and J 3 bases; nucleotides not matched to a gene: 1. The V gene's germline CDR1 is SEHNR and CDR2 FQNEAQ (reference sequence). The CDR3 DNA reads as TGTGCCAGCAGCTTCGGACTAGCGGAAGAGACCCAGTACTTC. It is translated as CASSFGLAEETQYF.

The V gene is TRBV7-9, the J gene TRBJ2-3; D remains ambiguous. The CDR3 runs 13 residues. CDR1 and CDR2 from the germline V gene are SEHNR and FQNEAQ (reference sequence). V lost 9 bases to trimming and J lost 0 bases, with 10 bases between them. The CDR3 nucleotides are TGTGCCAGTAGGAAGGGAAGCACAGATACGCAGTATTTT. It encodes CASRKGSTDTQYF.

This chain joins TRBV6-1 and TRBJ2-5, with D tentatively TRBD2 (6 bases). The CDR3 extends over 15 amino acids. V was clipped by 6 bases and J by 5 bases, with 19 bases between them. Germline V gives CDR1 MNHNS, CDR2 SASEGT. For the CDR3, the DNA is TGTGCCAGCAGCCAGAGCGGAGGGGCCAGGGAGACCCAGTACTTC. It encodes CASSQSGGARETQYF.

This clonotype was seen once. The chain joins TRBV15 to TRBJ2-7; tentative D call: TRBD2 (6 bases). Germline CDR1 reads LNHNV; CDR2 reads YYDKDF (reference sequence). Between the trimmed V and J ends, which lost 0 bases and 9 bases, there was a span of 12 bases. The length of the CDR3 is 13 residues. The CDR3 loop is CATSRDPGGRQYF. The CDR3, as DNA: TGTGCCACCAGCAGAGACCCCGGGGGTCGGCAGTACTTC.

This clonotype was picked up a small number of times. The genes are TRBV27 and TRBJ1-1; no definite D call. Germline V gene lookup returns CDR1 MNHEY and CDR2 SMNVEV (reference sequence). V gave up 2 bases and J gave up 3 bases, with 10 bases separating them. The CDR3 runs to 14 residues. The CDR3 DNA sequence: TGTGCCAGCAGTTTAAAAGGAGACTACACTGAAGCTTTCTTT. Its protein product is CASSLKGDYTEAFF.

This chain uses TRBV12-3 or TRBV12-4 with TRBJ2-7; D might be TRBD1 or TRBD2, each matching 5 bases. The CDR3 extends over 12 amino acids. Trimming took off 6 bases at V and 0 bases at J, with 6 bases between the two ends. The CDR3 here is CASRGDSYEQYF. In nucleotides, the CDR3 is TGTGCCAGCAGGGGGGACTCCTACGAGCAGTACTTC.

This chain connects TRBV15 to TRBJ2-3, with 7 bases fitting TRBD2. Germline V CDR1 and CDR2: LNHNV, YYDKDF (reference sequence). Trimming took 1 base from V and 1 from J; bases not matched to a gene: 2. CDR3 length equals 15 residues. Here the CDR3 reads CATSRASGGTDTQYF. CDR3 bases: TGTGCCACCAGCAGAGCTAGCGGAGGCACAGATACGCAGTATTTT.

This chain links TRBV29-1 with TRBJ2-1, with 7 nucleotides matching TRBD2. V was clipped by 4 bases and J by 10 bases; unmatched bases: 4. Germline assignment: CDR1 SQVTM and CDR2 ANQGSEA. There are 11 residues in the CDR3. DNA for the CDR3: TGCAGCGTTGGGGAGGGACTAGAGCAGTTCTTC. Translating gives CSVGEGLEQFF.

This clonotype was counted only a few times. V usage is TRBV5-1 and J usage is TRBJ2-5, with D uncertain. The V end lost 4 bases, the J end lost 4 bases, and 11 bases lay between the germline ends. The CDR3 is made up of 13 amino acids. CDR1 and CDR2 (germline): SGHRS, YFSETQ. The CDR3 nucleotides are TGCGCCAGCAGCCGTGTAGGTAGAGAGACCCAGTACTTC. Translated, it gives CASSRVGRETQYF.

The CDR3 DNA reads TGCGCCAGCAGGACTAGCGGGTCCTACGAGCAGTACTTC. Protein product: CASRTSGSYEQYF. V and J are TRBV5-1 and TRBJ2-7; 10 bases line up with TRBD2. CDR3 length equals 13 residues. The V and J ends lost 5 bases and 1 base, in that order; junction bases with no gene match: 0. Per the germline V gene, CDR1 is SGHRS and CDR2 is YFSETQ. The full variable domain, with the rest looked up from reference TRBV5-1 and TRBJ2-7, is KAGVTQTPRYLIKTRGQQVTLSCSPISGHRSVSWYQQTPGQGLQFLFEYFSETQRNKGNFPGRFSGRQFSNSRSEMNVSTLELGDSALYLCASRTSGSYEQYFGPGTRLTVT.

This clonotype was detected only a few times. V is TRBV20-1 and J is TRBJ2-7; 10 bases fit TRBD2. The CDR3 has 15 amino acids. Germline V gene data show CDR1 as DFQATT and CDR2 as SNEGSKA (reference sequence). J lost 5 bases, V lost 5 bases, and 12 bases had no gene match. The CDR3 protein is CSAQNAAGGFHEQYF. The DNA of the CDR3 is TGCAGTGCTCAAAATGCAGCGGGAGGGTTCCACGAGCAGTACTTC.

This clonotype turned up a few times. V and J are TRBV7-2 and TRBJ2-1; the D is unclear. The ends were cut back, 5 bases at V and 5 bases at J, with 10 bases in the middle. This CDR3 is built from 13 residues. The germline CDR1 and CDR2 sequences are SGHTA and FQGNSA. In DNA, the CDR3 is TGTGCCAGCAGCCGAGCACTGGACAATGAGCAGTTCTTC. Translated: CASSRALDNEQFF.